The 8 T cell receptor beta chains listed next were all sequenced from one sample in a study of technical replicates of blood from a few donors. Profiled with immunoSEQ multiplex PCR; TCRdb holds only in-frame clones, not every one. The sample shows around 49,000 clones, about 96% of them seen only once. The material sequenced was T cells isolated from PBMCs. All receptors derive from a human donor in good health.

The chain uses TRBV4-1 and TRBJ2-7; 7 nucleotides align to TRBD2. Germline CDR1 MGHRA, CDR2 YSYEKL. The CDR3 covers 16 residues. The V gene end was trimmed by 3 bases and the J gene end by 4 bases; junction bases not matched to a gene: 12. The CDR3: CASSQLALAESYEQYF. CDR3 in DNA: TGCGCCAGCAGCCAGCTCGCTCTAGCGGAGTCATACGAGCAGTACTTC.

The chain recombines TRBV7-6 with TRBJ1-4; 7 bases are a match to TRBD1. The germline V gene has CDR1 SGHVS and CDR2 FNYEAQ. V shed 3 bases and J 8 bases; nucleotides not matched to a gene: 9. CDR3 length equals 15 residues. The CDR3, as DNA: TGTGCCAGCAGCTTTAGGCGACAGGGTGGGGAAAAACTGTTTTTT. Protein product: CASSFRRQGGEKLFF.

The rearrangement joins TRBV19 to TRBJ2-7; TRBD2 is a possible D gene (7 bases). The CDR3 length is 16 residues. The germline V and J ends were trimmed by 7 bases and 7 bases, with 26 bases remaining between them. Germline lookup yields CDR1 LNHDA and CDR2 SQIVND (reference sequence). CDR3 sequence: CASTSKAGAALREQYF. CDR3 sequence (DNA): TGTGCCAGTACCTCAAAGGCGGGGGCAGCCCTTCGGGAGCAGTACTTC.

The genes are TRBV6-5 and TRBJ2-7, with TRBD1 as a possible D gene (6 bases). CDR1 is MNHEY and CDR2 is SVGAGI in the germline V gene. V lost 0 bases and J 2 bases, leaving 11 bases between the germline ends. The CDR3 covers 15 residues. CDR3 sequence (DNA): TGTGCCAGCAGTTACTCGAGTCCAGGGGCCTACGAGCAGTACTTC. It yields the protein CASSYSSPGAYEQYF.

CDR3 bases: TGTGCCAGCGGGACGACAGGCTGGGGCTACACCTTC. Translated: CASGTTGWGYTF. The chain has TRBV19 and TRBJ1-2; maybe TRBD1 (6 bases). CDR1 LNHDA and CDR2 SQIVND come from the germline V gene (reference sequence). The CDR3 is 12 residues long. V gave up 9 bases and J gave up 8 bases, with 16 bases separating them.

The chain links TRBV7-6 to TRBJ1-1; 8 bases line up with TRBD1. V was clipped by 1 base and J by 5 bases; unmatched bases: 3. The V gene's germline CDR1 is SGHVS and CDR2 FNYEAQ. The CDR3 length is 14 residues. CDR3 in amino acids: CASSLGQGKTEAFF. The CDR3 DNA is TGTGCCAGCAGCTTAGGACAGGGGAAGACTGAAGCTTTCTTT.

The chain is built from TRBV6-1 and TRBJ2-5, with TRBD1 as a possible D gene (5 bases). CDR1 is MNHNS, CDR2 SASEGT, per germline. The CDR3 length is 13 residues. V was pared by 0 bases and J by 10 bases, with 12 bases between. CDR3 loop: CASSEASIGVQYF. Written as DNA, the CDR3 is TGTGCCAGCAGTGAAGCCTCTATAGGGGTCCAGTACTTC.

V is TRBV6-1 and J is TRBJ1-1; TRBD1 matches 7 bases. The germline V gene encodes CDR1 MNHNS and CDR2 SASEGT. The CDR3 extends over 14 amino acids. Trimming at V came to 5 bases and at J to 0 bases, leaving 3 bases not matched to a gene. The CDR3, as DNA: TGTGCCAGCAGTCTGACAGGGATGAACACTGAAGCTTTCTTT. Its protein product is CASSLTGMNTEAFF.